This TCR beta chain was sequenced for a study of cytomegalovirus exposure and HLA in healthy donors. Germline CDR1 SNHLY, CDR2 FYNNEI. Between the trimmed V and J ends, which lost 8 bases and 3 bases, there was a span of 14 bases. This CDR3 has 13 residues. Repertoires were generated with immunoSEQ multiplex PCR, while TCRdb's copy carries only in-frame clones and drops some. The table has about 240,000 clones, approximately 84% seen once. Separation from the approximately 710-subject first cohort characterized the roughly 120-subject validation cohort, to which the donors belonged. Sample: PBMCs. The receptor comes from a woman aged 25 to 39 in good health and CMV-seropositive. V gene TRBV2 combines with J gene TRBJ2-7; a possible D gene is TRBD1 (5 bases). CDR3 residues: CASLLDNYYEQYF. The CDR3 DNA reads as TGTGCCAGCCTTTTGGACAATTACTACGAGCAGTACTTC.